In its sample, the clone carrying this TCR beta chain was seen a few times. Authors' analysis steps: Estimation of nucleated cell counts was performed using reference gene primer amplification. Some clones are missing from TCRdb's copy, which holds only in-frame ones; the method was immunoSEQ multiplex PCR. V and J calls and clone size are copied from that table; D and trimming were computed from the DNA. The data hold about 44,000 clones, with 70% to 90% observed a single time. Germline V gene data show CDR1 as SGHRS and CDR2 as YFSETQ. The CDR3 extends over 15 amino acids. V was pared by 0 bases and J by 6 bases, with 7 bases of the junction left unmatched. This entry comes from a study of blood T cell repertoires in COVID-19. Study information: Whether acute or convalescent, the COVID-19 samples came from the United States, Italy and Spain. PBMCs, B-cell-depleted T cells, or T cells were the source of the cDNA or gDNA that made up the material.

The sequenced sample consisted of peripheral blood. The rearrangement joins TRBV5-1 to TRBJ2-3; TRBD1 matches at 7 bases. The receptor comes from a man between 65 and 85 years old with active COVID-19. The CDR3 nucleotides are TGCGCCAGCAGCTTGGTGGCAGGGGGAGCCGATACGCAGTATTTT. Translating it yields CASSLVAGGADTQYF.